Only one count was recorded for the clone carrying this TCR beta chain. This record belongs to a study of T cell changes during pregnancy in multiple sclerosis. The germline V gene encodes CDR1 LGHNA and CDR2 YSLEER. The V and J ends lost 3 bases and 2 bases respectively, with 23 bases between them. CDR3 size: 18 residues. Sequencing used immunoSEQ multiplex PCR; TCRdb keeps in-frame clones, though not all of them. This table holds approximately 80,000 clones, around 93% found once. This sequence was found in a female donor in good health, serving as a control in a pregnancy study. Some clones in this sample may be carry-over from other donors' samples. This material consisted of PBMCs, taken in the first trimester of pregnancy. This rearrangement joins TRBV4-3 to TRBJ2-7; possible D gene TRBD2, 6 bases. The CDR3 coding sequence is TGCGCCAGCAGCCAGGCCGTACGGCTTTCACTAGCCCCCTACGAGCAGTACTTC. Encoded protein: CASSQAVRLSLAPYEQYF.